The 24 T cell receptor beta chains reported below all come from one sample, sequenced in a study of blood T cell repertoires in COVID-19. Produced via immunoSEQ multiplex PCR; TCRdb's table is partial and in-frame only. The sample lists fewer than 250,000 clones; roughly 91% were seen once. Sequencing was carried out using peripheral blood. Receptor source: a human donor in a cohort sampled during active COVID-19.

This chain uses TRBV27 with TRBJ2-3; 8 bases fit TRBD1. This CDR3 is built from 14 residues. The trim removed 4 bases at V and 2 bases at J, leaving 2 bases unmatched. Germline lookup yields CDR1 MNHEY and CDR2 SMNVEV (reference sequence). The CDR3 region is CASSWTGITDTQYF. In nucleotides, the CDR3 is TGTGCCAGCAGTTGGACAGGGATCACAGATACGCAGTATTTT.

This chain uses TRBV30 with TRBJ2-1; D gene unclear. Germline CDR1 is GTSNPN and CDR2 is SVGIG (reference sequence). V gave up 0 bases and J gave up 8 bases, with 11 bases separating them. This CDR3 is 13 amino acids long. The CDR3 reads CAWSVRLVYEQFF. The CDR3 nucleotides are TGTGCCTGGAGTGTACGGCTAGTATATGAGCAGTTCTTC.

The V call is TRBV7-2, the J call TRBJ1-5, with 7 bases lining up with TRBD1. Trimming at V came to 2 bases and at J to 7 bases, leaving 2 bases not matched to a gene. The germline gives CDR1 SGHTA, CDR2 FQGNSA. CDR3 length equals 13 residues. CDR3: CASSLQQGQPQHF. CDR3 in DNA: TGTGCCAGCAGCTTACAACAGGGGCAGCCCCAGCATTTT. The complete variable domain, with remaining parts taken from reference TRBV7-2 and TRBJ1-5, reads GAGVSQSPSNKVTEKGKDVELRCDPISGHTALYWYRQSLGQGLEFLIYFQGNSAPDKSGLPSDRFSAERTGGSVSTLTIQRTQQEDSAVYLCASSLQQGQPQHFGDGTRLSIL.

The chain couples TRBV9 to TRBJ2-3; 9 positions match TRBD2. The V and J ends lost 0 bases and 3 bases, in that order; junction bases with no gene match: 2. The CDR3 has 15 residues. The germline V gene has CDR1 SGDLS and CDR2 YYNGEE. The CDR3 protein is CASSVDAGGTDTQYF. CDR3 in DNA: TGTGCCAGCAGCGTAGATGCGGGAGGGACAGATACGCAGTATTTT.

This clone has just one count. CDR3 sequence reads: CASRLGGGAPDTQYF. The CDR3 region has the DNA TGTGCCAGCCGCCTGGGCGGGGGGGCCCCTGATACGCAGTATTTT. The chain links TRBV6-6 to TRBJ2-3; 9 nucleotides match TRBD2. The length of the CDR3 is 15 residues. V lost 8 bases and J lost 6; bases outside the gene matches: 12. Per the germline V gene, CDR1 is MNHNY and CDR2 is SVGAGI (reference sequence).

The rearrangement links TRBV11-2 to TRBJ1-2, with D maybe TRBD1 (5 bases). Trimming took 1 base from V and 6 from J, leaving 12 bases between them. Germline V gene lookup returns CDR1 SGHAT and CDR2 FQNNGV. This CDR3 has 14 residues. CDR3 nucleotides: TGTGCCAGCAGCTTAGTAGCGGGGGTGGATGGCTACACCTTC. It codes for CASSLVAGVDGYTF.

This clone was seen once. V and J are TRBV5-6 and TRBJ1-4; 7 nucleotides align to TRBD1. This CDR3 has 12 amino acids. The V and J ends lost 7 bases and 7 bases, in that order; junction bases with no gene match: 4. The germline gives CDR1 SGHDT, CDR2 YYEEEE. Written as DNA, the CDR3 is TGTGCCAGCGGCCGGGACAGTGAAAAACTGTTTTTT. Protein sequence: CASGRDSEKLFF.

The rearrangement joins TRBV12-3 or TRBV12-4 to TRBJ2-1, with D perhaps TRBD1 (6 bases). This CDR3 has 13 residues. With 2 bases removed from V and 8 bases from J, the gap between germline ends came to 10 bases. In DNA form, the CDR3 reads TGTGCCAGCAGTTTACTACAGGGCTATGAGCAGTTCTTC. Its protein is CASSLLQGYEQFF.

This chain uses TRBV29-1 with TRBJ1-2; 8 nucleotides align to TRBD1. The V gene's germline CDR1 is SQVTM and CDR2 ANQGSEA. The length of the CDR3 is 14 residues. J was trimmed by 8 bases and V by 6 bases; bases with no gene match: 14. CDR3 in amino acids: CSVPEPLGTGGYTF. In nucleotides, the CDR3 is TGCAGCGTCCCCGAACCTCTGGGGACAGGAGGCTACACCTTC.

The CDR3 sequence is CASSLAGQGTLETQYF. The DNA for the CDR3 is TGTGCCAGCAGCTTAGCGGGACAGGGGACTTTGGAGACCCAGTACTTC. The chain combines TRBV7-2 with TRBJ2-5, with 10 positions matching TRBD1. The CDR3 sequence is 16 residues long. Germline CDR1 and CDR2: SGHTA and FQGNSA. J lost 5 bases, V lost 0 bases, and 6 bases had no gene match.

CDR3 amino acids: CASSAPGELPQAGELFF. The CDR3 coding sequence is TGTGCCAGCAGCGCCCCAGGGGAACTACCCCAGGCCGGGGAGCTGTTTTTT. This chain joins TRBV9 and TRBJ2-2; D perhaps matches TRBD1 (6 bases). Germline loops: CDR1 SGDLS, CDR2 YYNGEE. Trimming left V 3 bases short and J 6 bases short, with 21 bases between. This CDR3 is 17 amino acids long.

The rearrangement joins TRBV4-1 to TRBJ1-1; unclear D gene. In germline, CDR1 is MGHRA, CDR2 YSYEKL. Between the trimmed V and J ends, which lost 1 base and 4 bases, there was a span of 13 bases. The CDR3 consists of 15 residues. CDR3 bases: TGCGCCAGCAGCCAAGCGGCAAGCGCGGTCACTGAAGCTTTCTTT. Residues: CASSQAASAVTEAFF.

The chain couples TRBV5-1 to TRBJ2-1; a possible D gene is TRBD1 (8 bases). Germline CDR1 is SGHRS and CDR2 is YFSETQ. Trimming cost V 4 bases and J 5 bases, with 16 bases left between them. The CDR3 contains 15 residues. The CDR3: CASSLGQGGNNEQFF. CDR3 in DNA: TGCGCCAGCAGCCTAGGACAGGGAGGGAACAATGAGCAGTTCTTC. The full variable domain, its missing parts supplied by reference TRBV5-1 and TRBJ2-1, is KAGVTQTPRYLIKTRGQQVTLSCSPISGHRSVSWYQQTPGQGLQFLFEYFSETQRNKGNFPGRFSGRQFSNSRSEMNVSTLELGDSALYLCASSLGQGGNNEQFFGPGTRLTVL.

The CDR3 region is CAWSGGGKPGIQETQYF. DNA for the CDR3: TGTGCCTGGAGTGGTGGAGGGAAGCCGGGGATCCAAGAGACCCAGTACTTC. This chain uses TRBV30 with TRBJ2-5, with D maybe TRBD2 (6 bases). Germline V CDR1 and CDR2: GTSNPN, SVGIG (reference sequence). Trimming stripped 1 base from V and 1 base from J, with 19 bases between. This CDR3 comprises 17 residues.

The V gene is TRBV5-4, the J gene TRBJ1-4; 7 nucleotides line up with TRBD1. The CDR3 sequence is 15 residues long. V lost 0 bases, J lost 3 bases, and 2 bases stayed unmatched. The germline gives CDR1 SGHNT, CDR2 YYREEE (reference sequence). The CDR3 sequence: CASSLGGTANEKLFF. Here the CDR3 DNA reads TGTGCCAGCAGCTTGGGAGGGACAGCTAATGAAAAACTGTTTTTT.

The V call is TRBV11-2, the J call TRBJ1-1; the match to TRBD1 covers 10 bases. The CDR3 has 16 amino acids. CDR1 is SGHAT and CDR2 is FQNNGV in the germline V gene. V trimming: 5 bases; J trimming: 6 bases; junction bases outside the gene matches: 12. CDR3 protein: CASSNRDRGGAAEAFF. The CDR3 DNA reads as TGTGCCAGCAGCAACCGGGACAGGGGAGGAGCTGCTGAAGCTTTCTTT.

The sample holds a few counts of this clone. CDR3 DNA sequence: TGTGCCACCAGCAGAGGACAGACCATGAACACTGAAGCTTTCTTT. Its translation is CATSRGQTMNTEAFF. The V and J genes are TRBV15 and TRBJ1-1; a possible D gene is TRBD1 (5 bases). Germline V lookup: CDR1 LNHNV, CDR2 YYDKDF (reference sequence). CDR3 length equals 15 residues. Trimming pared 1 base from V and 0 bases from J, leaving 9 bases between.

The rearrangement joins TRBV27 to TRBJ2-5, with 7 bases that match TRBD1. CDR1 and CDR2 (germline): MNHEY, SMNVEV (reference sequence). There are 14 residues in the CDR3. The junction had 6 bases not matched to a gene; V was cut back by 7 bases and J by 1 base. CDR3 residues: CASTRTGPQETQYF. The CDR3 DNA reads TGTGCCAGCACCAGGACAGGCCCCCAAGAGACCCAGTACTTC.

The V gene is TRBV7-6, the J gene TRBJ1-6; possible D gene TRBD1, 6 bases. From germline, CDR1 is SGHVS and CDR2 FNYEAQ. With 2 bases removed from V and 5 bases from J, the gap between germline ends came to 7 bases. The CDR3 is 14 residues long. CDR3 nucleotides: TGTGCCAGCAGCTTACGGACAGATAATTCACCCCTCCACTTT. This sequence encodes CASSLRTDNSPLHF.

This chain connects TRBV2 to TRBJ2-1, with 10 bases matching TRBD2. Trimming cost V 8 bases and J 0 bases; bases outside gene matches: 1. The CDR3 is 14 residues long. Germline CDR1 SNHLY, CDR2 FYNNEI. In nucleotides, the CDR3 is TGTGCCAGCCAGCGGGAGGGCTCCTACAATGAGCAGTTCTTC. Residues: CASQREGSYNEQFF.

The chain carries TRBV5-1 and TRBJ2-5; D might be TRBD1 (7 bases). This CDR3 region has 15 residues. V lost 0 bases and J lost 4, with 13 bases in between. Germline values: CDR1 SGHRS, CDR2 YFSETQ. CDR3 protein: CASSLAPGGGETQYF. CDR3 nucleotide sequence: TGCGCCAGCAGCTTGGCGCCAGGGGGAGGAGAGACCCAGTACTTC.

The chain uses TRBV19 and TRBJ1-1; 8 bases line up with TRBD1. J lost 5 bases, V lost 1 base, and 0 bases had no gene match. Germline V CDR1 and CDR2: LNHDA, SQIVND (reference sequence). The CDR3 loop spans 13 amino acids. In nucleotides, the CDR3 is TGTGCCAGTAGTATAGGACAGGGGACTGAAGCTTTCTTT. Translating gives CASSIGQGTEAFF. Using reference TRBV19 and TRBJ1-1 for the parts outside the CDR3, the full variable domain is DGGITQSPKYLFRKEGQNVTLSCEQNLNHDAMYWYRQDPGQGLRLIYYSQIVNDFQKGDIAEGYSVSREKKESFPLTVTSAQKNPTAFYLCASSIGQGTEAFFGQGTRLTVV.

The gene calls are TRBV7-9 and TRBJ1-2; a weak D match, TRBD1 (6 bases). Germline V CDR1 and CDR2: SEHNR, FQNEAQ (reference sequence). V lost 5 bases, J lost 0 bases, and 13 bases lay in between. The CDR3 covers 15 residues. The CDR3 nucleotides read TGTGCCAGCAGCCCAGGGGCGCTTACTAACTATGGCTACACCTTC. Translated: CASSPGALTNYGYTF.

This clone was detected only a few times. The gene calls are TRBV19 and TRBJ2-1; the match to TRBD1 covers 8 bases. The CDR3 contains 14 residues. Germline V gives CDR1 LNHDA, CDR2 SQIVND (reference sequence). The V segment lost 6 bases and the J segment 7 bases; nucleotides outside the gene matches: 8. The CDR3 loop is CASSPDRGRNEQFF. The CDR3 DNA sequence: TGTGCCAGTAGCCCTGACAGGGGAAGGAATGAGCAGTTCTTC.